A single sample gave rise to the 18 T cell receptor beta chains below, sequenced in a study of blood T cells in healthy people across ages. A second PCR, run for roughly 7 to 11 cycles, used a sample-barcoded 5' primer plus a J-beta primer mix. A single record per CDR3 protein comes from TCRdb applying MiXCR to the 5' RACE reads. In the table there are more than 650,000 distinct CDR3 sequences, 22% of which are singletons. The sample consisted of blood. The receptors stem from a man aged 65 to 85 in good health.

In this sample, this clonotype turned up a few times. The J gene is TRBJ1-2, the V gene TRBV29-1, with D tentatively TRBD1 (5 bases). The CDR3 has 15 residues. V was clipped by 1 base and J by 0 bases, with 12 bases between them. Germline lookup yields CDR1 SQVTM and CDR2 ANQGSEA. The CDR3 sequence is CSVEVANRPNYGYTF. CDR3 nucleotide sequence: TGCAGCGTTGAAGTGGCTAACAGGCCTAACTATGGCTACACCTTC.

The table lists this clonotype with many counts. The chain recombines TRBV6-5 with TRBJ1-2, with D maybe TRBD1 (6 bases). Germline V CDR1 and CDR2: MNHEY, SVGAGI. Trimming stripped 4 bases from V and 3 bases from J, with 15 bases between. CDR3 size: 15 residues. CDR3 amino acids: CASSSVGQRHYGYTF. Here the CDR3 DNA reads TGTGCCAGCAGTTCTGTCGGACAGCGTCACTATGGCTACACCTTC.

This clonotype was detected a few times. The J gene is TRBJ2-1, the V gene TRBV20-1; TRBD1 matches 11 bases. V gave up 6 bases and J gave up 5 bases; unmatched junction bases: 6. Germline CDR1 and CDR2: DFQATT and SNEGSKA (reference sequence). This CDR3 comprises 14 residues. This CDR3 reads CSADPGQGDNEQFF. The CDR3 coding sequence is TGCAGTGCGGACCCGGGACAGGGGGACAATGAGCAGTTCTTC.

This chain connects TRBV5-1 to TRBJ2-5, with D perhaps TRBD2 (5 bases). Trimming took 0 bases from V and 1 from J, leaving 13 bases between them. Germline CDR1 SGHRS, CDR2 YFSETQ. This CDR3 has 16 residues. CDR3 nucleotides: TGCGCCAGCAGCTTGGACCGGGGAATAATCCAAGAGACCCAGTACTTC. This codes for CASSLDRGIIQETQYF. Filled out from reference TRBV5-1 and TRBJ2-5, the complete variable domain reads KAGVTQTPRYLIKTRGQQVTLSCSPISGHRSVSWYQQTPGQGLQFLFEYFSETQRNKGNFPGRFSGRQFSNSRSEMNVSTLELGDSALYLCASSLDRGIIQETQYFGPGTRLLVL.

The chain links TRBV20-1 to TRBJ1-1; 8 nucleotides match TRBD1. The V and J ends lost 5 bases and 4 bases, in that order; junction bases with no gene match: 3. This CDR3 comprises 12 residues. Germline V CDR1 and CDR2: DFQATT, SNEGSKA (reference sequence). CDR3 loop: CSAVTGGTEAFF. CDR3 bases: TGCAGTGCTGTAACAGGGGGCACTGAAGCTTTCTTT.

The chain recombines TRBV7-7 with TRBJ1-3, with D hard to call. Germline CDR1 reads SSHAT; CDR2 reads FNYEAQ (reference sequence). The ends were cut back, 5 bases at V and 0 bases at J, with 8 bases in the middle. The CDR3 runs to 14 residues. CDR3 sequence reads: CASSPDLSGNTIYF. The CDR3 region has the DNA TGTGCCAGCAGCCCCGACCTCTCTGGAAACACCATATATTTT. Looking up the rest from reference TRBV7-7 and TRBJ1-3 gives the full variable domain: GAGVSQSPRYKVTKRGQDVTLRCDPISSHATLYWYQQALGQGPEFLTYFNYEAQPDKSGLPSDRFSAERPEGSISTLTIQRTEQRDSAMYRCASSPDLSGNTIYFGEGSWLTVV.

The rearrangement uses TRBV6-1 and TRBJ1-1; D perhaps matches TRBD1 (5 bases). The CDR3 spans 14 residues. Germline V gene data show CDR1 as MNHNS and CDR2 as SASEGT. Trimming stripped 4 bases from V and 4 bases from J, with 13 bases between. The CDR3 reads CASSATGLVTEAFF. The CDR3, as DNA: TGTGCCAGCAGTGCTACAGGTTTGGTCACTGAAGCTTTCTTT.

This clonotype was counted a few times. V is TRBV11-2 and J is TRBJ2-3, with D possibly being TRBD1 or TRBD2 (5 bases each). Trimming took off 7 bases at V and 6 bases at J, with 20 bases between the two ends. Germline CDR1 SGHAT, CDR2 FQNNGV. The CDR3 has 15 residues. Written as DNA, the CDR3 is TGTGCCAGCATACCCGGGACCACACCTGGGGATACGCAGTATTTT. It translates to CASIPGTTPGDTQYF.

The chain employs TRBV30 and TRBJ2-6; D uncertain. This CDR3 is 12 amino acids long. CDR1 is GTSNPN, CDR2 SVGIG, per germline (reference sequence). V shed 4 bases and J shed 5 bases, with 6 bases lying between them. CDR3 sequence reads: CAWTPRANVLTF. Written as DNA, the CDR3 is TGTGCCTGGACTCCTAGGGCCAACGTCCTGACTTTC.

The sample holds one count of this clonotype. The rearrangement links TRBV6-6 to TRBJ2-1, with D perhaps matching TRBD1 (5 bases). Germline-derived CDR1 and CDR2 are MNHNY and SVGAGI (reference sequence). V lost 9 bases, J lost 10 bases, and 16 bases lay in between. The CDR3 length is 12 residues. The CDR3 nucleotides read TGTGCCAGTAACCACTGGCAGGGAGAGCAGTTCTTC. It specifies CASNHWQGEQFF.

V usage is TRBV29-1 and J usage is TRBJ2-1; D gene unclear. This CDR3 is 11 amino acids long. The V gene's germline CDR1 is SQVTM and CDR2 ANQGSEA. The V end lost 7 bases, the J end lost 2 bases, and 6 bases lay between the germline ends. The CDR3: CSAGPYNEQFF. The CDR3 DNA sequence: TGCAGCGCGGGTCCCTACAATGAGCAGTTCTTC.

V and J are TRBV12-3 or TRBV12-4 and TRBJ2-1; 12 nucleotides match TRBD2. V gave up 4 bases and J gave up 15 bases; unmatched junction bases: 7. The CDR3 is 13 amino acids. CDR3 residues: CASSSPTSGRTFF. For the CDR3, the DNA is TGTGCCAGCAGTTCGCCGACTAGCGGGAGAACGTTCTTC.

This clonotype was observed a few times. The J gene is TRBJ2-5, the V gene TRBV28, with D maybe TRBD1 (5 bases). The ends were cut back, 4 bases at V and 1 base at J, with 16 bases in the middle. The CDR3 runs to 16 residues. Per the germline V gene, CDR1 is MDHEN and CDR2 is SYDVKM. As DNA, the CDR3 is TGTGCCAGCAGTTCGTCCCACAACAGGCTCCAAGAGACCCAGTACTTC. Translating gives CASSSSHNRLQETQYF.

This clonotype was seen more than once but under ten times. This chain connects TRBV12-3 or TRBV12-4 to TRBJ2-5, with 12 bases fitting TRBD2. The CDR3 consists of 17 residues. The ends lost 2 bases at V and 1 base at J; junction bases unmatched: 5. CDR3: CASSLLLAGGSQETQYF. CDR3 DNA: TGTGCCAGCAGTTTATTACTAGCGGGGGGATCCCAAGAGACCCAGTACTTC.

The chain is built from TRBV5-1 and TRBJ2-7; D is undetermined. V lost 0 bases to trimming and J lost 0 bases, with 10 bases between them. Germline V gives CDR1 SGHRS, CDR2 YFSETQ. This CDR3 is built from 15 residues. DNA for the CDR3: TGCGCCAGCAGCTTGGTCGCAGAAACCTCCTACGAGCAGTACTTC. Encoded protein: CASSLVAETSYEQYF.

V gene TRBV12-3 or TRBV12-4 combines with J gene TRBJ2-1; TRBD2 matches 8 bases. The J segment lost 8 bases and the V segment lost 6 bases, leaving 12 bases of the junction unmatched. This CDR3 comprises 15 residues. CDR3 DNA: TGTGCCAGCAGGGCGGGACTAGTGGGAGTATATGAGCAGTTCTTC. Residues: CASRAGLVGVYEQFF.

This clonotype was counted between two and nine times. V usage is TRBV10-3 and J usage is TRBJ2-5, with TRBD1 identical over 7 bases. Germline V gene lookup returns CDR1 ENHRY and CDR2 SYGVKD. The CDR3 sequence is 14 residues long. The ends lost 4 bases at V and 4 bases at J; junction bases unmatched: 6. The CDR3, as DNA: TGTGCCATCAGTGGCTCGGACAGGACAGAGACCCAGTACTTC. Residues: CAISGSDRTETQYF.

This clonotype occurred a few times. CDR3 amino acids: CASSQDRVGGGKNIQYF. The CDR3 coding sequence is TGCGCCAGCAGCCAAGATCGAGTGGGAGGGGGCAAAAACATTCAGTACTTC. The rearrangement joins TRBV4-1 to TRBJ2-4, with D tentatively TRBD2 (7 bases). This CDR3 comprises 17 residues. The V gene's germline CDR1 is MGHRA and CDR2 YSYEKL. Trimming removed 0 bases from V and 3 bases from J, with 15 bases in between.